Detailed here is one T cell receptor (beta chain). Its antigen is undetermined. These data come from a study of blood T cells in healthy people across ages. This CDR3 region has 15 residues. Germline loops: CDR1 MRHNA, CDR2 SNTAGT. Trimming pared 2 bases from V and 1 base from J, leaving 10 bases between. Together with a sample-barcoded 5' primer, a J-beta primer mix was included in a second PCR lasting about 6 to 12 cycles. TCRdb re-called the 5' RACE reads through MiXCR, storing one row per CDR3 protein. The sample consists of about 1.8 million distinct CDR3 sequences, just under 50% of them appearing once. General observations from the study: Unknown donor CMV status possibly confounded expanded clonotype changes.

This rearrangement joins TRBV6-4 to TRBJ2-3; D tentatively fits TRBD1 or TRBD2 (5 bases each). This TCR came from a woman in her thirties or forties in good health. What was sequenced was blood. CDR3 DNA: TGTGCCAGCAGTGACGGGGGAGTTGGCACAGATACGCAGTATTTT. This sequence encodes CASSDGGVGTDTQYF.